The 30 T cell receptor beta chains below were found in one sample sequenced in a study of T cells in Graves' hyperthyroidism and ophthalmopathy. RNA transcripts yielded amplified TCR beta CDR3 regions. HTBI primers were used for first-round RT-PCR of the TCR CDR3. One entry per CDR3 protein, called by TCRdb with MiXCR from the multiplex PCR reads. Among about 560,000 distinct CDR3 sequences listed, about 15% were seen once. Sequenced material: blood. These receptors originate from a woman aged 30 to 39 with Graves' hyperthyroidism.

This clonotype was found many times. The germline gene is not matched at one end of the junction; a read error may be the cause. This sequence joins TRBV28 and TRBJ1-2; TRBD1 aligns across 7 bases. Per the germline V gene, CDR1 is MDHEN and CDR2 is SYDVKM. The CDR3 covers 16 residues. The CDR3 DNA follows: TGTGCCAGCAGTTTTCCCCTAGACAGGGAGTTTTATGGATACACCTTC. The encoded protein is CASSFPLDREFYGYTF.

This clonotype was detected ten times or more. V and J are TRBV7-2 and TRBJ1-1, with a possible D match to TRBD1 (6 bases). CDR1 and CDR2 (germline): SGHTA, FQGNSA. The CDR3 is 13 amino acids. The V and J ends lost 2 bases and 6 bases respectively, with 10 bases between them. The CDR3 sequence: CASSLRRGAEAFF. CDR3 nucleotide sequence: TGTGCCAGCAGCTTAAGGAGGGGGGCTGAAGCTTTCTTT.

The chain links TRBV10-3 to TRBJ2-7, with TRBD2 identical over 11 bases. Trimming at V came to 10 bases and at J to 5 bases, leaving 10 bases not matched to a gene. The CDR3 consists of 14 residues. Germline lookup yields CDR1 ENHRY and CDR2 SYGVKD. The CDR3 coding sequence is TGTGCCACGCCTGGGGAACTAGCGGGAGACGAGCAGTACTTC. Translated: CATPGELAGDEQYF.

The chain is built from TRBV5-6 and TRBJ2-2; 7 bases fit TRBD1. The length of the CDR3 is 14 residues. With 2 bases clipped from V and 5 bases from J, the junction kept 3 bases outside the gene matches. CDR1 is SGHDT, CDR2 YYEEEE, per germline. As DNA, the CDR3 is TGTGCCAGCAGCTTCCTACAGGGGACCGGGGAGCTGTTTTTT. It codes for CASSFLQGTGELFF.

This clonotype came up many times. This chain connects TRBV12-3 or TRBV12-4 to TRBJ2-3; 11 bases align to TRBD2. V gave up 6 bases and J gave up 0 bases; unmatched junction bases: 11. CDR3 length: 18 residues. The CDR3 DNA reads as TGTGCCAGCAGATATAATCCGGGACTAGCGGCTAGCACAGATACGCAGTATTTT. It codes for CASRYNPGLAASTDTQYF.

This chain links TRBV6-2 or TRBV6-3 with TRBJ2-3, with 7 positions matching TRBD2. The CDR3 extends over 15 amino acids. Germline V lookup: CDR1 MNHEY, CDR2 SVGEGT. Trimming took 6 bases from V and 0 from J; bases not matched to a gene: 6. CDR3: CASRYGGSSTDTQYF. DNA for the CDR3: TGTGCCAGCAGGTACGGGGGGTCCAGCACAGATACGCAGTATTTT.

The chain combines TRBV19 with TRBJ2-1, with D possibly TRBD2 on 5 matching bases. Trimming stripped 6 bases from V and 0 bases from J, with 12 bases between. Looked up from germline, CDR1 is LNHDA and CDR2 is SQIVND (reference sequence). The CDR3 is made up of 15 amino acids. As DNA, the CDR3 is TGTGCCAGTAGCCAAGCGGCAAGCTCCTACAATGAGCAGTTCTTC. Amino acids: CASSQAASSYNEQFF.

This clonotype was detected many times. The J gene is TRBJ1-2, the V gene TRBV2, with TRBD1 matching 8 bases. CDR1 is SNHLY, CDR2 FYNNEI, per germline. V was clipped by 6 bases and J by 4 bases; unmatched bases: 4. The CDR3 consists of 13 residues. The CDR3 sequence is CASRTDRVYGYTF. In DNA, the CDR3 is TGTGCCAGCAGGACGGACAGGGTCTATGGCTACACCTTC.

The V call is TRBV4-2, the J call TRBJ2-1, with 12 bases identical to TRBD2. Losses at the gene ends were 4 bases for V and 15 bases for J; bases not matched to a gene: 10. This CDR3 is built from 14 residues. Germline loops: CDR1 LGHNA, CDR2 YNFKEQ. CDR3 protein: CASSPTTSGSDPFF. The CDR3 DNA is TGTGCCAGCAGCCCAACGACTAGCGGGAGTGATCCGTTCTTC.

This clonotype was counted ten times or more. The rearrangement joins TRBV20-1 to TRBJ2-7, with D tentatively TRBD2 (6 bases). The CDR3 has 12 residues. Germline-derived CDR1 and CDR2 are DFQATT and SNEGSKA (reference sequence). The V and J ends lost 3 bases and 5 bases respectively, with 11 bases between them. CDR3 amino acids: CSASVGGNEQYF. CDR3 nucleotides: TGCAGTGCTAGTGTCGGAGGGAACGAGCAGTACTTC.

The chain is built from TRBV20-1 and TRBJ2-1; a possible D gene is TRBD2 (6 bases). The V and J ends lost 5 bases and 2 bases respectively, with 13 bases between them. CDR3 length: 14 residues. Germline CDR1 is DFQATT and CDR2 is SNEGSKA (reference sequence). CDR3 sequence (DNA): TGCAGTGCTGCGGGACTCCGAGCCTACAATGAGCAGTTCTTC. It yields the protein CSAAGLRAYNEQFF.

This clonotype appeared many times. The chain couples TRBV29-1 to TRBJ2-7; 10 bases align to TRBD2. There are 14 residues in the CDR3. The germline CDR1 and CDR2 sequences are SQVTM and ANQGSEA. Losses at the gene ends were 7 bases for V and 2 bases for J; bases not matched to a gene: 8. CDR3 loop: CSAELAGSAYEQYF. CDR3 DNA: TGCAGCGCGGAACTAGCGGGAAGTGCCTACGAGCAGTACTTC.

In regard to this clonotype: A much bigger clone sits one base away, suggesting this may be a read error. This rearrangement joins TRBV28 to TRBJ2-3; D is possibly TRBD2 (5 bases). Germline values: CDR1 MDHEN, CDR2 SYDVKM. The CDR3 is 18 amino acids. The V end was cut by 8 bases, the J end by 3 bases, with 27 bases between. CDR3 in DNA: TGTGCCAGCCGACACGGAGCGGCTGCGGCTGGGATTACAGATACGCAGTATTTT. It yields the protein CASRHGAAAAGITDTQYF.

This clonotype turned up a few times. The chain carries TRBV20-1 and TRBJ1-1; no definite D call. V lost 5 bases, J lost 5 bases, and 15 bases lay in between. The CDR3 contains 13 residues. CDR1 is DFQATT and CDR2 is SNEGSKA in the germline V gene (reference sequence). The CDR3 region is CSALNTPGTEAFF. The CDR3, as DNA: TGCAGTGCTCTGAACACCCCGGGGACTGAAGCTTTCTTT.

This clonotype was counted only a few times. The chain is built from TRBV20-1 and TRBJ1-4; D not resolved. Germline V gene sequence: CDR1 DFQATT, CDR2 SNEGSKA (reference sequence). V was pared by 3 bases and J by 7 bases, with 21 bases between. The CDR3 has 16 residues. The CDR3 protein is CSASSPAKGLREKLFF. CDR3 nucleotides: TGCAGTGCTAGTTCCCCGGCAAAGGGTCTACGTGAAAAACTGTTTTTT.

This clonotype was counted many times. The CDR3 here is CASSLVVRSTSYEQYF. In nucleotides, the CDR3 is TGTGCCAGCAGCTTAGTCGTTAGATCGACCTCCTACGAGCAGTACTTC. The J gene is TRBJ2-7, the V gene TRBV11-2; D is undetermined. Germline V lookup: CDR1 SGHAT, CDR2 FQNNGV. The V end lost 1 base, the J end lost 0 bases, and 13 bases lay between the germline ends. This CDR3 spans 16 amino acids.

This clonotype was detected ten times or more. This CDR3 is CASFWITSAPNNEQFF. DNA of the CDR3: TGTGCCAGCTTCTGGATCACTAGCGCCCCTAACAATGAGCAGTTCTTC. The chain joins TRBV6-1 to TRBJ2-1; 7 bases are a match to TRBD2. Germline V gives CDR1 MNHNS, CDR2 SASEGT. V was pared by 8 bases and J by 5 bases, with 15 bases of the junction left unmatched. The CDR3 extends over 16 amino acids.

The rearrangement uses TRBV7-9 and TRBJ1-1; D is unresolved. Germline V lookup: CDR1 SEHNR, CDR2 FQNEAQ (reference sequence). V lost 1 base and J 0 bases, leaving 9 bases between the germline ends. This CDR3 has 15 amino acids. CDR3: CASSLGRRMNTEAFF. The DNA of the CDR3 is TGTGCCAGCAGCTTAGGACGCAGAATGAACACTGAAGCTTTCTTT.

This clonotype was counted only a few times. The chain joins TRBV18 to TRBJ2-7, with a possible D match to TRBD1 (6 bases). From germline, CDR1 is KGHSH and CDR2 LQKENI. Trimming pared 5 bases from V and 4 bases from J, leaving 15 bases between. CDR3 size: 14 residues. The CDR3 loop is CASSSTGLFYEQYF. In DNA, the CDR3 is TGTGCCAGCTCATCAACAGGGCTCTTTTACGAGCAGTACTTC.

This clonotype came up many times. This chain uses TRBV7-2 with TRBJ2-3; TRBD1 agrees at 7 bases. V was clipped by 5 bases and J by 0 bases; unmatched bases: 5. The CDR3 has 15 residues. The V gene's germline CDR1 is SGHTA and CDR2 FQGNSA. DNA of the CDR3: TGTGCCAGCAGCACCGGACAGGCTAGCACAGATACGCAGTATTTT. It codes for CASSTGQASTDTQYF.

This chain uses TRBV27 with TRBJ2-1, with D perhaps matching TRBD2 (5 bases). Between the trimmed V and J ends, which lost 4 bases and 9 bases, there was a span of 16 bases. The CDR3 consists of 14 residues. Germline CDR1 and CDR2: MNHEY and SMNVEV (reference sequence). The DNA for the CDR3 is TGTGCCAGCAGTTGGACCGGGCAGGCGGGTGAGCAGTTCTTC. As protein: CASSWTGQAGEQFF.

This clonotype was counted many times. The genes are TRBV11-2 and TRBJ2-7, with a possible D match to TRBD2 (5 bases). CDR3 size: 16 residues. V was pared by 1 base and J by 2 bases, with 15 bases between. The V gene's germline CDR1 is SGHAT and CDR2 FQNNGV. The CDR3 coding sequence is TGTGCCAGCAGCTTAGCGGTGGCTAAGGGAGCCTACGAGCAGTACTTC. Amino acids: CASSLAVAKGAYEQYF.

This clonotype was recorded a few times. The J gene is TRBJ2-3, the V gene TRBV7-2, with TRBD2 matching over 10 bases. This CDR3 spans 17 amino acids. Germline V gene lookup returns CDR1 SGHTA and CDR2 FQGNSA. V shed 4 bases, J shed 3 bases, and the junction held 10 bases outside the gene matches. The CDR3 DNA is TGTGCCAGCAGCTCCGCTAGCGGGAGAGTAAGGACAGATACGCAGTATTTT. Its translation: CASSSASGRVRTDTQYF.

This clonotype showed up many times. One junction end disagrees with the germline gene, perhaps due to a read error. The chain uses TRBV28 and TRBJ1-4; the D gene is possibly TRBD1 (5 bases). The CDR3 length is 12 residues. Germline-derived CDR1 and CDR2 are MDHEN and SYDVKM. This CDR3 is CPHRTKNENLFF. In DNA form, the CDR3 reads TGTCCCCACAGGACCAAGAATGAAAACCTGTTTTTT. Based on the CDR3 plus reference TRBV28 and TRBJ1-4, the full variable domain is DVKVTQSSRYLVKRTGEKVFLECVQDMDHENMFWYRQDPGLGLRLIYFSYDVKMKEKGDIPEGYSVSREKKERFSLILESASTNQTSMYLCPHRTKNENLFFGSGTQLSVL.

Ten or more counts support this clonotype. The gene calls are TRBV20-1 and TRBJ1-5; TRBD1 is a possible D gene (5 bases). Looked up from germline, CDR1 is DFQATT and CDR2 is SNEGSKA (reference sequence). The germline V and J ends were trimmed by 6 bases and 0 bases, with 12 bases remaining between them. This CDR3 spans 14 amino acids. The CDR3 loop reads CSASDSTSNQPQHF. DNA for the CDR3: TGCAGTGCGAGCGACAGCACTAGCAATCAGCCCCAGCATTTT.

The genes are TRBV6-1 and TRBJ2-7; 7 bases fit TRBD2. The CDR3 covers 14 residues. The V gene end was trimmed by 6 bases and the J gene end by 6 bases; junction bases not matched to a gene: 11. Germline CDR1 is MNHNS and CDR2 is SASEGT. The CDR3 DNA sequence: TGTGCCAGCAGCCAGGACGGAGGACTAGGCGAGCAGTACTTC. Translating gives CASSQDGGLGEQYF.

A few counts support this clonotype. The gene calls are TRBV10-2 and TRBJ2-3; D remains ambiguous. This CDR3 has 12 residues. CDR1 is WSHSY, CDR2 SAAADI, per germline. The V end lost 8 bases, the J end lost 2 bases, and 8 bases lay between the germline ends. This CDR3 is CASLTFTDTQYF. The CDR3 DNA is TGCGCCAGCTTAACCTTCACAGATACGCAGTATTTT.

This clonotype was observed many times. The chain employs TRBV12-3 or TRBV12-4 and TRBJ2-1, with D possibly being TRBD1 (6 bases). The CDR3 spans 15 residues. Trimming removed 7 bases at V and 2 bases at J, with 15 bases between. CDR3: CASILGRGTYNEQFF. CDR3 sequence (DNA): TGTGCCAGCATCCTGGGCAGGGGAACCTACAATGAGCAGTTCTTC.

For this clonotype: Just one base apart from a much larger clone, this may be a read error. The conserved final phenylalanine or tryptophan is absent from the CDR3, which likely points to a read error. The chain uses TRBV20-1 and TRBJ1-6; 7 positions agree with TRBD1. V lost 6 bases and J lost 7; bases outside the gene matches: 9. The CDR3 is 14 amino acids. The germline V gene encodes CDR1 DFQATT and CDR2 SNEGSKA (reference sequence). The CDR3 spells CSAEYPQGNSPLHS. The CDR3 nucleotides are TGCAGTGCGGAATACCCACAGGGGAATTCACCCCTCCACTCT.

This clonotype was seen ten or more times. The chain couples TRBV20-1 to TRBJ1-2; no firm D call. Germline V lookup: CDR1 DFQATT, CDR2 SNEGSKA (reference sequence). CDR3 length: 15 amino acids. The ends were cut back, 0 bases at V and 8 bases at J, with 19 bases in the middle. The CDR3: CSARDPLEFVWGYTF. The CDR3 coding sequence is TGCAGTGCTAGAGATCCCTTAGAATTCGTCTGGGGCTACACCTTC.